This TCR beta chain was captured by sequencing in a study of T-cell memory formation after mild COVID-19 (dated by TCRdb to 2020 to 2022). About the investigation overall: TCR sequence clusters from the two donors were largely donor specific. In two donors, T-cell clones that expanded and contracted after mild COVID-19 were tracked by sequencing TCRalpha and TCRbeta repertoires over time. The cohort comprised two young, previously healthy adult volunteers, one female and one male.

About this clonotype itself: Its specific antigen is unknown. Nothing much larger sits one base from this clone, and base qualities are not available.

The reads were generated on an Illumina NovaSeq 6000. TCRalpha and TCRbeta cDNA libraries were constructed by 5'RACE with constant-segment primers, with sample barcodes and unique molecular identifiers being introduced. Trizol reagent was used to extract RNA from every sample. Amplification of the libraries took two PCR steps, and the second step added a second sample barcode plus Illumina TruSeq adapters. The libraries were sequenced on an Illumina NovaSeq using 2 x 150 bp paired-end reads. Per the source publication's procedure: With migec v1.2.7, reads were demultiplexed and then collapsed into UMI-guided consensus sequences. Using mixcr v2.1.11, UMI consensuses were aligned to TRA and TRB V and J templates and then assembled into clonotypes. Clonotypes were classified as expanded or contracted when called significant by both edgeR and NoisET, with noise models trained on biological replicates. For edgeR calls, a false discovery rate-adjusted p below 0.01 and a log2 fold-change threshold of 1 were applied. As an exploratory analysis of dynamics, PCA with hierarchical clustering was applied to max-normalized trajectories of the 1000 most abundant clonotypes. Each responding clone was given a CD4 or CD8 phenotype based on the CD4+ and CD8+ repertoires, which had been sequenced separately. TCRdb reprocessed the public reads (quality trimming at Q25 with fastp, clone calling with MiXCR) and kept in-frame beta chains. Each record represents a unique CDR3 protein, reported with the most common genes and DNA among its rows. In this record, the V and J calls reflect TCRdb's handling and not the investigators' own analysis. The sample profile shows about 140,000 distinct CDR3 sequences; around 13% of them were found once. Of the sample, about 14% falls within the top ten clones.

Ficoll-Paque density gradient centrifugation was the method used to isolate PBMCs. General findings and caveats noted by the study authors: Contracting CD4+ clones appeared mostly in the CM and EM memory subsets, whereas CD8+ clones were enriched in EMRA. SARS-CoV-2 specificity of the second-wave clones peaking on day 37 was not confirmed. Only a couple of mild cases were covered by the study, and larger cohorts that include severe cases with pre-infection samples were considered necessary. Some responding clones were detected in pre-infection memory, suggesting pre-existing cross-reactive memory T cells joined the SARS-CoV-2 response. Balanced CD4/CD8 phenotypes were observed for clones contracting from day 15 to 85, whereas a bias towards CD4+ was observed for a second wave of clones expanding from day 15 to 37.

The CDR3 starts with the cysteine, ends with the phenylalanine, and has 14 residues. Only the CDR3 DNA is retained, 42 bases long and in frame from the first base. CDR1 is given as KGHSH and CDR2 as LQKENI, both from the germline V gene. Relative to germline, V is 1 base shorter and J is 1 base shorter, with 8 bases between their ends. The receptor chain draws on TRBV18 and TRBJ2-7; the D gene lacks a confident call. This clonotype originated in an adult woman who had mild COVID-19 (a few samples of this study predate the infection). The sample titles of this study are shuffled in the database, so cell type and time point are left out; the donor was told from shared clones. Sequenced: PBMCs or a T cell subset sorted from them (not recorded which). CDR3 protein: CASSPLQRSYEQYF. The DNA reads as follows: TGTGCCAGCTCACCACTACAGAGGTCCTACGAGCAGTACTTC.